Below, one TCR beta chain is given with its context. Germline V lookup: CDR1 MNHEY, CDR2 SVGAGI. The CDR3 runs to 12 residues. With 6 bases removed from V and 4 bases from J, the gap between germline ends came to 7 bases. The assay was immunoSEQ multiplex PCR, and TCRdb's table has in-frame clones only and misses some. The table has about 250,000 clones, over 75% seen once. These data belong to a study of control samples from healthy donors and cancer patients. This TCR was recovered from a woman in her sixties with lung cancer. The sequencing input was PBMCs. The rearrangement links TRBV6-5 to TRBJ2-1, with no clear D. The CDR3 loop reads CASRSIYNEQFF. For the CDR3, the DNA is TGTGCCAGCAGATCTATTTACAATGAGCAGTTCTTC.